The sequence of this TCR beta chain was determined in a study of blood T cell repertoires in COVID-19. As handled by the study authors: By means of reference gene primer amplification, nucleated cell counts were estimated. Some clones are missing from TCRdb's copy, which holds only in-frame ones; the method was immunoSEQ multiplex PCR. Clone size and the V and J calls come from that table; the DNA yielded D and trimming. The sample has under 250,000 clones, 70% to 90% seen once; the top ten hold 2.4%. V lost 2 bases to trimming and J lost 2 bases; unmatched junction nucleotides: 1. CDR3 size: 14 residues. Per germline, CDR1 SGDLS and CDR2 YYNGEE.

The chain links TRBV9 to TRBJ2-5; 9 bases map to TRBD2. The source is a woman between 65 and 79 years old with COVID-19, enrolled during active disease. Sequencing was done on a sample of peripheral blood. The CDR3: CASSVREGQETQYF. CDR3 nucleotide sequence: TGTGCCAGCAGCGTGCGGGAGGGGCAAGAGACCCAGTACTTC.